The clone carrying this T cell receptor beta chain was picked up a small number of times. Its antigen is currently unknown. The V and J ends lost 5 bases and 2 bases respectively, with 9 bases between them. The CDR3 has 12 residues. Germline CDR1 reads GTSNPN; CDR2 reads SVGIG (reference sequence). This sample was included in a study of identical twins. A universal primer site arose from template switching, and cDNA bore unique molecular identifiers. TCRdb processed the 5' RACE reads anew with MiXCR; each CDR3 protein has one entry. The sample yields 1.5 million to 2 million distinct CDR3 sequences, about 30% seen once. Study-wide findings and caveats: Fewer insertions characterized abundant cord blood beta clonotypes, whereas memory repertoires showed none. Conclusions came from cross-sectional statistical analysis, not from following the same donors. Some out-of-frame alpha sequences were shared by twins, and these showed excess low generation probability.

The specimen sequenced was cord blood. The rearrangement uses TRBV30 and TRBJ1-1; D is possibly TRBD1 (5 bases). The sequence came from a newborn girl in good health. CDR3 bases: TGTGCCTGGGGGGGGGGTAACACTGAAGCTTTCTTT. Translated, it gives CAWGGGNTEAFF.